The following is a T cell receptor beta chain sequence with its context. Its antigen specificity is not known. No base quality values were provided; no much bigger clone lies one nucleotide off. The data stem from a study of blood T cell repertoires in COVID-19 (dated by TCRdb to 2019 to 2021). For the wider study: Samples from collaborators originated in the United States, Italy and Spain and spanned both the acute and convalescent phases of COVID-19. The material from the prospective study consisted of cDNA or gDNA derived from T cells, B-cell-depleted T cells, or PBMCs. Deeply sampled blood TCRbeta repertoires from subjects exposed to, actively infected with, or recovered from COVID-19 were included in the dataset. The repertoires were made available in a free public database intended to serve as a resource for research on the immune response to SARS-CoV-2. Samples were obtained from the ongoing ImmuneRACE study (first 160 participants) and from 1,254 subjects provided by 6 global collaborators. Nearly every sample came with metadata listing a de-identified subject ID, COVID-19 status, age in years and sex. Where available, HLA class I and class II types were taken from metadata supplied by the sample provider and were not determined by assay-based typing.

In the prospective study, participants were about 18 to 89 years old, resided in fewer than 25 geographic areas of the United States, and were enrolled through a virtual design. In the prospective study, cohorts were assigned on the basis of participant-reported clinical history obtained from a screening survey and a study questionnaire. Recovered participants in ImmuneRACE Cohort 3 were defined as having two consecutive negative NP/OP PCR tests, clearance from a healthcare professional, or resolution of symptoms. In the prospective study, mobile phlebotomists collected whole blood, serum and a nasopharyngeal or oropharyngeal swab from each participant. Over a roughly two-month period, participants in the prospective study had the option of providing additional blood draws and questionnaires. Blood samples from the prospective study were shipped frozen or at room temperature prior to DNA extraction.

Results the study describes overall, beyond this receptor: How much clinical and demographic metadata was included differed by source and by participant, and the metadata was provided uncurated.

The cysteine opens and the phenylalanine closes a CDR3 of 16 amino acids. Left in the record is the CDR3 DNA by itself, 48 bases read in frame from the first base. Via the germline V gene, CDR1 is SGHDT and CDR2 YYEEEE. The germline ends are 21 bases apart after V is trimmed by 4 bases and J by 8 bases. TCRbeta CDR3 regions were amplified from genomic DNA by means of the immunoSEQ Assay, a bias-controlled multiplex PCR. As for the authors' bioinformatics: Within the assay, amplification of reference gene primers was used to estimate how many nucleated cells each sample contained. Sequence reads were collapsed and filtered to measure the absolute abundance of every unique TCRbeta CDR3 rearrangement. Productive Simpson clonality was computed per sample as the square root of Simpson's diversity index over productive rearrangements. TCRdb's version of the immuneACCESS table is confined to in-frame rearrangements and falls short of the full clone set. An unresolved V gene accounts for under half of the shortfall where checked; the remainder is of unknown origin. Clonal size and the V and J genes are those of that table, whereas D and trimming came from the DNA. This sample has around 200,000 clones in its table, and 75% to 90% of those were observed once. The ten largest clones add up to less than 1.5% of the sample.

The sequence came from a man aged 25 to 40 who had recovered from COVID-19. Sample: PBMCs or T cells enriched from blood (not recorded which). The receptor chain draws on TRBV5-6 and TRBJ1-4, with a tentative D gene TRBD1 over 5 matching bases. In nucleotides, the sequence is TGTGCCAGCAGCCCAGCAGCAGGGTTGTTCGTGGAAAAACTGTTTTTT. It codes for CASSPAAGLFVEKLFF.